The sequence of this TCR beta chain was determined in a study of blood T cell repertoires in COVID-19. About the study: PBMCs, B-cell-depleted T cells, or T cells provided the cDNA or gDNA that made up the material.

Germline V lookup: CDR1 MDHEN, CDR2 SYDVKM. V was pared by 2 bases and J by 11 bases, with 12 bases between. The CDR3 sequence is 12 residues long. Repertoires were generated with immunoSEQ multiplex PCR, while TCRdb's copy carries only in-frame clones and drops some. This sample carries about 26,000 clones, about 77% of them seen once, and the ten largest clones take more than 12%. This clone has only one observation. The specimen was peripheral blood. The source is a man at least 80 years old with active or convalescent COVID-19. The chain combines TRBV28 with TRBJ1-1; D remains ambiguous. CDR3: CASSLEVTAAFF. The CDR3, as DNA: TGTGCCAGCAGTTTAGAAGTTACAGCTGCTTTCTTT.